These T cell receptor beta chains were read from a single sample in a study of T cells in localized non-small cell lung cancer. Sequencing was performed with immunoSEQ multiplex PCR; in TCRdb, only in-frame clones are kept and a portion is missing. The data show some 29,000 clones, 70% to 90% seen once. The sample consisted of peripheral blood, taken before any cancer treatment. Receptors were obtained from a woman aged 18 to 55 with stage I lung adenocarcinoma. Each CDR3 is given with its conserved first and last residue. A D gene is named only where the DNA matches it firmly. For some rows the clone size is stated as once, few or many, or as a class when expanded; others skip it.

clone size	V gene	D gene	J gene	CDR3 DNA	CDR3 protein
-	TRBV29-1	TRBD1	TRBJ2-7	TGCAGCGGAGGGACAGGGATATCCTACGAGCAGTACTTC	CSGGTGISYEQYF
-	TRBV11-2	TRBD2	TRBJ2-4	TGTGCCAGCAGCTTAGTGCGGGGAGGGTGGGGCAAAAACATTCAGTACTTC	CASSLVRGGWGKNIQYF
-	TRBV7-8	-	TRBJ2-1	TGTGCCGGCGGACGGGAGTGGAACAATGAGCAGTTCTTC	CAGGREWNNEQFF
-	TRBV20-1	-	TRBJ1-1	TGCAGTGCCCCCCTGGGGGGTGAAGCTTTCTTT	CSAPLGGEAFF
once	TRBV18	-	TRBJ1-5	TGTGCCAGCTCACCAGGTAGCAATCAGCCCCAGCATTTT	CASSPGSNQPQHF
-	TRBV7-9	-	TRBJ1-5	TGTGCCAGCAGCCCACACCGGTTGGGGAATCAGCCCCAGCATTTT	CASSPHRLGNQPQHF
-	TRBV29-1	TRBD1	TRBJ2-6	TGCAGCGTTGCTCAGGGGGTCTTAGGTGGGGCCAACGTCCTGACTTTC	CSVAQGVLGGANVLTF
-	TRBV7-9	TRBD1	TRBJ2-2	TGTGCCAGCGGTTTTTGGATAGGGACAGGGACGTCCGGGGAGCTGTTTTTT	CASGFWIGTGTSGELFF
-	TRBV6-6	TRBD2	TRBJ2-2	TGTGCCAGCAGGACTAGCGGGAGTTATACCGGGGAGCTGTTTTTT	CASRTSGSYTGELFF
-	TRBV18	TRBD2	TRBJ2-1	TGTGCCAGCTCACCGACTAGCGGGAGCAGGGAGCAGTTCTTC	CASSPTSGSREQFF
-	TRBV9	-	TRBJ2-1	TGTGCCAGCAGCGCTCAGGGGTATGATGAGCAGTTCTTC	CASSAQGYDEQFF
once	TRBV7-3	TRBD1	TRBJ1-1	TGTGCCAGCAGCTTAAGTCCCCCGACAGGGAGGTACACTGAAGCTTTCTTT	CASSLSPPTGRYTEAFF
-	TRBV12-5	TRBD2	TRBJ2-1	TGTGCTAGTGGTTTGGGGACACTAGCGGGAGGAGAGGGTGAGCAGTTCTTC	CASGLGTLAGGEGEQFF
-	TRBV7-2	-	TRBJ2-2	TGTGCCAGCAGCCCCTTTAGACAGGAGGACGGGGAGCTGTTTTTT	CASSPFRQEDGELFF
-	TRBV10-2	-	TRBJ1-5	TGCGCCAGCAGTGAGTCGCTGGAGCTCCACCAGCATTTT	CASSESLELHQHF
-	TRBV9	-	TRBJ1-5	TGTGCCAGCAGCGTAGGGCCAGGGCTTCAGCCCCAGCATTTT	CASSVGPGLQPQHF
-	TRBV28	TRBD1	TRBJ1-1	TGTGCCAGCAGTCAAACACAGACAGGGCGAAGAGAAGCTTTCTTT	CASSQTQTGRREAFF
-	TRBV4-3	TRBD1	TRBJ1-2	TGCGCCAGCAGCCGAACACCCGGGACAGCCTATGGCTACACCTTC	CASSRTPGTAYGYTF
-	TRBV11-2	-	TRBJ2-4	TGTGCCAGCAGCTTCGCCCCAGGCATTCAGTACTTC	CASSFAPGIQYF
-	TRBV28	-	TRBJ1-1	TGTGCCAGCAGTTTACTCCAGGGAAATTCTGAAGCTTTCTTT	CASSLLQGNSEAFF
-	TRBV28	TRBD1	TRBJ1-5	TGTGCCAGCAGTTTCGGACAGGGGTTTCAGCCCCAGCATTTT	CASSFGQGFQPQHF
-	TRBV2	-	TRBJ2-7	TGTGCCAGCAGTGAAATGGGGACGTTGGGGCAGTACTTC	CASSEMGTLGQYF
-	TRBV11-2	-	TRBJ1-3	TGTGCCAGCAGCTTAAATGGGGGGCGCCGGGGAAACACCATATATTTT	CASSLNGGRRGNTIYF
-	TRBV7-6	TRBD1	TRBJ1-3	TGTGCCAGCAGCTTAGGGACAGGGGAAGGAAACACCATATATTTT	CASSLGTGEGNTIYF
-	TRBV11-2	-	TRBJ1-1	TGTGCCAGCAGCTTAGGTTACACGGGAGCGAACACTGAAGCTTTCTTT	CASSLGYTGANTEAFF
-	TRBV2	-	TRBJ1-3	TGTGCCAGCAGTGGTAAGGGAAGTTCTGGAAACACCATATATTTT	CASSGKGSSGNTIYF
-	TRBV6-5	-	TRBJ1-1	TGTGCCAGCAGTTATAACAGGCCGATCACTGAAGCTTTCTTT	CASSYNRPITEAFF
once	TRBV10-3	TRBD2	TRBJ2-5	TGTGCCATCCGACTAGCGGAGAATCAAGAGACCCAGTACTTC	CAIRLAENQETQYF
-	TRBV11-3	-	TRBJ1-3	TGTGCCAGCAGCTCTTCATGGGGCCGTGGAAACACCATATATTTT	CASSSSWGRGNTIYF
-	TRBV6-5	-	TRBJ2-1	TGTGCCAGCAGTTACCTAGTCCCGGGGAATGAGCAGTTCTTC	CASSYLVPGNEQFF
once	TRBV18	TRBD1	TRBJ1-4	TGTGCCAGCTCACCCTCGGGCAGGGGGTTTGAAAAACTGTTTTTT	CASSPSGRGFEKLFF
few	TRBV20-1	-	TRBJ1-1	TGCAGTGCTAAACAGTCGGAAGCTTTCTTT	CSAKQSEAFF
-	TRBV6-6	-	TRBJ2-1	TGTGCCAGCAGTTACGTGGGCAATGAGCAGTTCTTC	CASSYVGNEQFF
-	TRBV7-9	-	TRBJ2-5	TGTGCCGGCAACCGGTTACAAGAGACCCAGTACTTC	CAGNRLQETQYF
-	TRBV4-1	-	TRBJ2-1	TGCGCCAGCAGCTTCTGGGCCCCGCAAAATGAGCAGTTCTTC	CASSFWAPQNEQFF
-	TRBV19	-	TRBJ1-3	TGTGCCAGTAGTAACTCCGACTCTGGAAACACCATATATTTT	CASSNSDSGNTIYF
-	TRBV5-4	TRBD1	TRBJ1-1	TGTGCCAGCAGCCGGGACAGCTTGAACACTGAAGCTTTCTTT	CASSRDSLNTEAFF
-	TRBV2	-	TRBJ2-5	TGTGCCAGCGGGGGGAATCAAGAGACCCAGTACTTC	CASGGNQETQYF
once	TRBV10-2	-	TRBJ1-1	TGCGCCAGCAGTGACCCCAGCTCGAACACTGAAGCTTTCTTT	CASSDPSSNTEAFF
once	TRBV6-1	-	TRBJ2-1	TGTGCCAGCATGAGAGCTTATCACAATGAGCAGTTCTTC	CASMRAYHNEQFF
-	TRBV2	-	TRBJ1-5	TGTGCCAGCAGTGAACCTGGGACACTCAATCAGCCCCAGCATTTT	CASSEPGTLNQPQHF
-	TRBV7-3	-	TRBJ2-7	TGTGCCAGCAGCTCGGCAGGGTCCCAGAGCGAGCAGTACTTC	CASSSAGSQSEQYF
-	TRBV11-2	-	TRBJ2-5	TGTGCCAGCAGTAACTTCGTATCGGGTGAGGGGGAGACCCAGTACTTC	CASSNFVSGEGETQYF
-	TRBV9	TRBD1	TRBJ2-3	TGTGCCAGCAGCCCTAGACAGGGGGAGCAGTATTTT	CASSPRQGEQYF
-	TRBV7-7	TRBD1	TRBJ2-3	TGTGCTAGCAGCTCGACCCCGGGACAGACATCAGATACGCAGTATTTT	CASSSTPGQTSDTQYF
-	TRBV2	TRBD2	TRBJ2-3	TGTGCCACCGGGACTAGCGGGAGAAATACGCAGTATTTT	CATGTSGRNTQYF
-	TRBV6-6	-	TRBJ1-2	TGTGCCAGCAGTACACAGCGTTATGGCTACACCTTC	CASSTQRYGYTF
-	TRBV5-5	-	TRBJ2-2	TGTGCCAGCAGCTCCGTCAGGTTAGGCACCGGGGAGCTGTTTTTT	CASSSVRLGTGELFF
once	TRBV10-1	-	TRBJ1-3	TGCGCCAGCAGGGACAGTCGCTGTATGTATGGAAACACCATATATTTT	CASRDSRCMYGNTIYF
-	TRBV7-9	TRBD2	TRBJ2-3	TGTGCCAGCAGCTTCTCGGGAGGGACGACAGATACGCAGTATTTT	CASSFSGGTTDTQYF
-	TRBV7-9	-	TRBJ1-1	TGTGCCAGCAGCTTAAATGGGTTGAACACTGAAGCTTTCTTT	CASSLNGLNTEAFF
once	TRBV18	TRBD1	TRBJ2-2	TGTGCCAGCTCACCCTACAGGGGGCGAGCCGGGGAGCTGTTTTTT	CASSPYRGRAGELFF
once	TRBV28	TRBD1	TRBJ2-2	TGTGCCAGCAGTTTGGGGGACAGGGTTGACACCGGGGAGCTGTTTTTT	CASSLGDRVDTGELFF
-	TRBV11-3	TRBD1	TRBJ2-2	TGTGCCAGCAGCCCCCTGGGACAGCTGAACACCGGGGAGCTGTTTTTT	CASSPLGQLNTGELFF
-	TRBV19	TRBD2	TRBJ2-7	TGTGCCAGTAGTATGGGACTAGCAGGCGAGCAGTACTTC	CASSMGLAGEQYF